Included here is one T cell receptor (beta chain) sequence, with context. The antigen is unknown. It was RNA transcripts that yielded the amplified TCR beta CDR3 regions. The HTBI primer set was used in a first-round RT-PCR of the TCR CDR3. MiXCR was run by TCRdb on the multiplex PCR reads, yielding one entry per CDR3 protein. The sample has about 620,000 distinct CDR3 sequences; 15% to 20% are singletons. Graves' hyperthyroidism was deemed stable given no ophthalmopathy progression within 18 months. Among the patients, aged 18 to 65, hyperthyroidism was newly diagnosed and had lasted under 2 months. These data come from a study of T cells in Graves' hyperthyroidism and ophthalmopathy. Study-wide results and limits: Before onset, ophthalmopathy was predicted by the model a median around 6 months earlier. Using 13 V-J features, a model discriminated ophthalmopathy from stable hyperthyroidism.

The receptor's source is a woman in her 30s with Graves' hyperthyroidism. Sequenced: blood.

The CDR3, as DNA: TGTGCCAGCAGCTTAGGCCAGTGGGGACGCTCAAACGGTGGAGATACGCAGTATTTT. Translation gives CASSLGQWGRSNGGDTQYF. The V and J genes are TRBV7-9 and TRBJ2-3; either TRBD1 or TRBD2 may supply D (5 bases each). The CDR3 loop spans 19 amino acids. Trimming cost V 1 base and J 5 bases, with 25 bases left between them. Germline values: CDR1 SEHNR, CDR2 FQNEAQ (reference sequence).